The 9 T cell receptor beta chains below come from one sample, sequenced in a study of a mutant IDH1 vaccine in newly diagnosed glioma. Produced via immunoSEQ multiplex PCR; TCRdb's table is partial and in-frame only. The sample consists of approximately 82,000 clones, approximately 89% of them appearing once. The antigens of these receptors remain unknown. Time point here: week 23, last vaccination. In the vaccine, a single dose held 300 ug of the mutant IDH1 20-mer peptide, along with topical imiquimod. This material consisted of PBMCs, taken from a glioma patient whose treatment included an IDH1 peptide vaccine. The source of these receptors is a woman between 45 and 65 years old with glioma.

The CDR3: CASSLSGLGYNEQFF. Written as DNA, the CDR3 is TGTGCCAGCAGTTTAAGCGGACTAGGGTACAATGAGCAGTTCTTC. The J gene is TRBJ2-1, the V gene TRBV27, with 7 bases that match TRBD2. This CDR3 region has 15 residues. Germline-derived CDR1 and CDR2 are MNHEY and SMNVEV (reference sequence). The J segment lost 4 bases and the V segment lost 2 bases, leaving 5 bases of the junction unmatched.

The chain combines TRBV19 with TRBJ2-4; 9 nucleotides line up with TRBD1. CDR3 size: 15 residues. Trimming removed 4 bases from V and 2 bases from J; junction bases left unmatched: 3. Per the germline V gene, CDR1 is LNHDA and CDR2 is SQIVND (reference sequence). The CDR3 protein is CASSRGTGTKNIQYF. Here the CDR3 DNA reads TGTGCCAGTAGTAGAGGGACAGGGACCAAAAACATTCAGTACTTC.

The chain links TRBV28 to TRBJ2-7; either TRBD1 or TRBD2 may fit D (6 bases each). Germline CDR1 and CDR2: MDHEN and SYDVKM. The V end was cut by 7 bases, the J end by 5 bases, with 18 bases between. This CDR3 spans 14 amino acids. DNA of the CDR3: TGTGCCAGCATAGGGGGGTGGGGAAAGAACGAGCAGTACTTC. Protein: CASIGGWGKNEQYF.

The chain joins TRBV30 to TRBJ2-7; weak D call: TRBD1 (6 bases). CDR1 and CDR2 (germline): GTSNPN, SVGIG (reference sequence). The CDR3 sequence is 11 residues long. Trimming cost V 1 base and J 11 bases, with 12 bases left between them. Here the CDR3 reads CAWSGQGLKYF. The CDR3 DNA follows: TGTGCCTGGAGTGGCCAGGGGTTAAAGTACTTC. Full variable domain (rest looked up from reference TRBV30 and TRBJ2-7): SQTIHQWPATLVQPVGSPLSLECTVEGTSNPNLYWYRQAAGRGLQLLFYSVGIGQISSEVPQNLSASRPQDRQFILSSKKLLLSDSGFYLCAWSGQGLKYFGPGTRLTVT.

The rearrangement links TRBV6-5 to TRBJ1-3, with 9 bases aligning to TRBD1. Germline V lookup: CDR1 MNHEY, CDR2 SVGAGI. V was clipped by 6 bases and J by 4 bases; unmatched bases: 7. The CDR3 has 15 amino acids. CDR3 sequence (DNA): TGTGCCAGCAGATTCAACAGGGGGCAAGGAAACACCATATATTTT. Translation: CASRFNRGQGNTIYF.

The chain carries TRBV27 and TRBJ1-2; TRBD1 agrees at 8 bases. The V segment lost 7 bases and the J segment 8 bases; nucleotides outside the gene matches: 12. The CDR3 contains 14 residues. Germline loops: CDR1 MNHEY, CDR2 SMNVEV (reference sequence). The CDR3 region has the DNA TGTGCCAGCACCTCCCGGACAGGGCTTAAGGGCTACACCTTC. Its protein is CASTSRTGLKGYTF.

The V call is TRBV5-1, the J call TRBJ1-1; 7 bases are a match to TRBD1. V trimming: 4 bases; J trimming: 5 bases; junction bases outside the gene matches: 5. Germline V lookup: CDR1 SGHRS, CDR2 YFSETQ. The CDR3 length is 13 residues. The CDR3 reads CASSRGRGTEAFF. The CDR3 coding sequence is TGCGCCAGCAGCAGGGGCAGGGGGACTGAAGCTTTCTTT.

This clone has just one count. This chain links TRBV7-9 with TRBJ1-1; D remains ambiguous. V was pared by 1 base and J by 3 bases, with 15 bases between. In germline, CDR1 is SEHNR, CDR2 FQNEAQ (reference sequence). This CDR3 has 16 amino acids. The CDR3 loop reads CASSLGRRGRDTEAFF. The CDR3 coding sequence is TGTGCCAGCAGCTTAGGACGTCGGGGAAGGGACACTGAAGCTTTCTTT.

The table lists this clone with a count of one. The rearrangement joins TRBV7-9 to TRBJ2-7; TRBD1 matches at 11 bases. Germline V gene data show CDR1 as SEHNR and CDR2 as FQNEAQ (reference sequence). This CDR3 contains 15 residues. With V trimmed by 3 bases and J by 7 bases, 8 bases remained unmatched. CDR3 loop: CASSFGGTGGKEQYF. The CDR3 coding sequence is TGTGCCAGCAGCTTTGGTGGGACAGGGGGGAAAGAGCAGTACTTC. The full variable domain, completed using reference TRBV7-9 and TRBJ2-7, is DTGVSQNPRHKITKRGQNVTFRCDPISEHNRLYWYRQTLGQGPEFLTYFQNEAQLEKSRLLSDRFSAERPKGSFSTLEIQRTEQGDSAMYLCASSFGGTGGKEQYFGPGTRLTVT.